This is a list of T cell receptor beta chains from one sample in a study of T cells expressing NK-cell markers. TCRdb reprocessed the 5' RACE reads; each CDR3 protein has one entry and no DNA is given. The sample totals approximately 420,000 distinct CDR3 sequences. The material sequenced was blood T cells: a sorted CD56 or NKG2C T cell subset, CD4+ or CD8+ T cells, or bulk PBMC T cells (not recorded which). The receptors shown here come from a woman between 50 and 59 years old in good health. The CDR3 runs from the conserved cysteine through the conserved F or W. The order of the fields is J gene, CDR3 length, V gene, CDR3 protein.

j_gene: TRBJ2-5
len: 18
v_gene: TRBV7-2
CDR3aa: CASSLTGQGKGGQETQYF

j_gene: TRBJ2-1
len: 12
v_gene: TRBV29-1
CDR3aa: CSVERQGSEQLF

j_gene: TRBJ2-5
len: 13
v_gene: TRBV27
CDR3aa: CASSLSAGETQYF

j_gene: TRBJ2-6
len: 19
v_gene: TRBV6-6
CDR3aa: CASSYSTYRTETGANVLTF

j_gene: TRBJ1-1
len: 13
v_gene: TRBV10-3
CDR3aa: CAISPRDPSEAFF

j_gene: TRBJ1-3
len: 13
v_gene: TRBV12-3/TRBV12-4
CDR3aa: CASSTGRGNTIYF

j_gene: TRBJ2-7
len: 15
v_gene: TRBV28
CDR3aa: CASTRSLQGSYEQYF

j_gene: TRBJ2-1
len: 13
v_gene: TRBV7-9
CDR3aa: CASSLLSVYEQFF

j_gene: TRBJ2-1
len: 17
v_gene: TRBV9
CDR3aa: CASSPRSGRPSDNEQFF

j_gene: TRBJ2-7
len: 13
v_gene: TRBV7-8
CDR3aa: CASSTRTSYEQYF

j_gene: TRBJ2-5
len: 13
v_gene: TRBV20-1
CDR3aa: CSARAGVGETQYF

j_gene: TRBJ1-5
len: 13
v_gene: TRBV7-9
CDR3aa: CASSPRPGQPQHF

j_gene: TRBJ2-3
len: 15
v_gene: TRBV7-3
CDR3aa: CASSLTGLAPDTQYF

j_gene: TRBJ2-5
len: 13
v_gene: TRBV29-1
CDR3aa: CSVLPDRQETQYF

j_gene: TRBJ2-4
len: 13
v_gene: TRBV6-5
CDR3aa: CASSYRTKNIQYF

j_gene: TRBJ2-5
len: 14
v_gene: TRBV6-1
CDR3aa: CASSEAWRIGTQYF

j_gene: TRBJ1-1
len: 12
v_gene: TRBV6-6
CDR3aa: CASSPSDTEAFF

j_gene: TRBJ2-7
len: 14
v_gene: TRBV7-9
CDR3aa: CASSTMVGSHEQYF